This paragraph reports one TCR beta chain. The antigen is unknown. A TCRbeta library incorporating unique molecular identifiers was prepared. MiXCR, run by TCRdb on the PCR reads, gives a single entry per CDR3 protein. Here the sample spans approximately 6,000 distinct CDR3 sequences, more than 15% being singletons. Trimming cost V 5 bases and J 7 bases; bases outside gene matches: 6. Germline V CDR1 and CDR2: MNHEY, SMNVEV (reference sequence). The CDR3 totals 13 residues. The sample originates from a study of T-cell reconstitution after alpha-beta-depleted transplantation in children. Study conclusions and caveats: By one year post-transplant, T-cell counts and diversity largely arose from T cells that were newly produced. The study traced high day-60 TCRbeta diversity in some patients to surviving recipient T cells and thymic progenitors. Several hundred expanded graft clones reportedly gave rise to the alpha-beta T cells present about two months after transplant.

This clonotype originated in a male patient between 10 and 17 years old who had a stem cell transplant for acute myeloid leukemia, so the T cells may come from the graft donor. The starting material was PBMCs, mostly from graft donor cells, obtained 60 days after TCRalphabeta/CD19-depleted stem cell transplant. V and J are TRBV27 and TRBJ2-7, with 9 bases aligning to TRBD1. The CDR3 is CASSLQGAPEQYF. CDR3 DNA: TGTGCCAGCAGTCTACAGGGGGCGCCTGAGCAGTACTTC.